This TCR beta chain comes out of a study of blood T cell repertoires in COVID-19. As for the study in general: The origin of the acute and convalescent COVID-19 samples was the United States, Italy and Spain.

Generated by immunoSEQ multiplex PCR, the TCRdb table keeps only in-frame clones and is missing some. The sample records about 280,000 clones, around 89% being singletons. V lost 7 bases to trimming and J lost 0 bases, with 12 bases between them. From germline, CDR1 is SNHLY and CDR2 FYNNEI. The CDR3 is 14 residues long. The rearrangement links TRBV2 to TRBJ1-1; D not resolved. Sequenced sample: peripheral blood. The sequence was collected from a man between 35 and 55 years old with acute or convalescent COVID-19. The CDR3 loop reads CASTASSVNTEAFF. The CDR3 DNA sequence: TGTGCCAGCACCGCCTCGTCGGTGAACACTGAAGCTTTCTTT.